One sample yielded the 19 T cell receptor beta chains listed below, sequenced in a study of blood T cell repertoires in COVID-19 (dated by TCRdb to 2018 to 2021). Library construction relied on the immunoSEQ multiplex PCR assay. TCRdb took over this immuneACCESS table, retaining in-frame rearrangements with V and J assigned. Such tables are incomplete; in checked studies, under half of the missing clones stem from an unresolved V gene, and the remainder is unexplained. In this sample the table shows around 56,000 clones, about 90% of which occur a single time. About 7.2% of the sample comes from the top ten. Sequenced: peripheral blood. The receptors derive from a man aged 55 to 69 with active or convalescent COVID-19.

The V and J genes are TRBV7-2 and TRBJ2-1; 10 bases line up with TRBD2. J was trimmed by 0 bases and V by 5 bases; bases with no gene match: 7. From germline, CDR1 is SGHTA and CDR2 FQGNSA. The CDR3 has 17 amino acids. The CDR3: CASSHKVAGGSYNEQFF. The CDR3, as DNA: TGTGCCAGCAGCCATAAGGTAGCGGGGGGCTCCTACAATGAGCAGTTCTTC.

V usage is TRBV11-3 and J usage is TRBJ1-1; 7 bases map to TRBD1. This CDR3 has 15 residues. J gave up 5 bases and V 5 bases, and 11 bases lay outside the gene matches. CDR1 is SGHNT, CDR2 YENEEA, per germline. CDR3 in DNA: TGTGCCAGCAGCGCCCCGGGACAGCCTCCTACTGAAGCTTTCTTT. Translating gives CASSAPGQPPTEAFF.

This clone has a handful of counts. V gene TRBV3-1 (or the pseudogene TRBV3-2) combines with J gene TRBJ2-5, with TRBD2 as a possible D gene (5 bases). CDR1 and CDR2 from the germline V gene are LGHDT and YNNKEL (reference sequence). This CDR3 has 16 residues. With 0 bases removed from V and 4 bases from J, the gap between germline ends came to 15 bases. The CDR3 DNA is TGTGCCAGCAGCCAAGATCGAGGGATTTGGGGAGAGACCCAGTACTTC. Amino acid sequence: CASSQDRGIWGETQYF.

In its sample, this clone was seen once. This rearrangement joins TRBV5-1 to TRBJ2-7, with D perhaps matching TRBD1 (5 bases). CDR3 length: 13 residues. The germline V gene has CDR1 SGHRS and CDR2 YFSETQ. V dropped 0 bases and J dropped 4 bases, with 8 bases sitting between them. The CDR3 nucleotides are TGCGCCAGCAGCTTGGGACAGTTATACGAGCAGTACTTC. Amino acids: CASSLGQLYEQYF.

This rearrangement joins TRBV7-3 to TRBJ2-3, with 7 bases aligning to TRBD2. Germline CDR1 and CDR2: SGHTA and FQGTGA. The CDR3 contains 13 residues. J gave up 4 bases and V 2 bases, and 0 bases lay outside the gene matches. CDR3 in DNA: TGTGCCAGCAGCTTAGGACTAGCAGATACGCAGTATTTT. The encoded protein is CASSLGLADTQYF. Drawing the rest from reference TRBV7-3 and TRBJ2-3, the complete variable domain is GAGVSQTPSNKVTEKGKYVELRCDPISGHTALYWYRQSLGQGPEFLIYFQGTGAADDSGLPNDRFFAVRPEGSVSTLKIQRTERGDSAVYLCASSLGLADTQYFGPGTRLTVL.

The CDR3 spells CASSTGDRRTYGYTF. As DNA, the CDR3 is TGTGCCAGCAGTACGGGGGACAGACGGACCTATGGCTACACCTTC. V and J are TRBV6-6 and TRBJ1-2, with 7 bases lining up with TRBD1. From germline, CDR1 is MNHNY and CDR2 SVGAGI (reference sequence). J gave up 4 bases and V 5 bases, and 10 bases lay outside the gene matches. This CDR3 spans 15 amino acids.

This chain uses TRBV6-2 or TRBV6-3 with TRBJ1-2; D is perhaps TRBD1 (5 bases). The V end lost 2 bases, the J end lost 9 bases, and 19 bases lay between the germline ends. The CDR3 covers 15 residues. Germline assignment: CDR1 MNHEY and CDR2 SVGEGT. The CDR3 spells CASSYPSTQGNRYTF. CDR3 nucleotides: TGTGCCAGCAGTTACCCGTCGACGCAGGGTAATCGCTACACCTTC.

The V gene is TRBV28, the J gene TRBJ1-5; no clear D gene. The germline gives CDR1 MDHEN, CDR2 SYDVKM. This CDR3 comprises 12 residues. V was pared by 1 base and J by 5 bases, with 3 bases between. The CDR3 here is CASSLSDQPQHF. CDR3 DNA sequence: TGTGCCAGCAGTTTATCGGATCAGCCCCAGCATTTT.

This clone was seen more than once but under ten times. This chain uses TRBV2 with TRBJ2-5, with D perhaps matching TRBD1 (7 bases). This CDR3 spans 15 amino acids. Germline CDR1 reads SNHLY; CDR2 reads FYNNEI. The V end was cut by 5 bases, the J end by 1 base, with 14 bases between. The CDR3 DNA sequence: TGTGCCAGCAGTCTCCAGGGGGGAATCCAAGAGACCCAGTACTTC. This sequence encodes CASSLQGGIQETQYF.

This clone has a single count. This sequence joins TRBV27 and TRBJ1-5, with 7 nucleotides matching TRBD1. This CDR3 has 15 amino acids. CDR1 and CDR2 (germline): MNHEY, SMNVEV (reference sequence). Trimming at V came to 5 bases and at J to 4 bases, leaving 8 bases not matched to a gene. The CDR3 region has the DNA TGTGCCAGCAGTCCGCGACAGGGCCGGAATCAGCCCCAGCATTTT. Translated: CASSPRQGRNQPQHF.

CDR3 bases: TGCGCCAGCGGTCCAGGGGGCCCGAACACTGAAGCTTTCTTT. It yields the protein CASGPGGPNTEAFF. The chain recombines TRBV5-1 with TRBJ1-1, with 8 bases aligning to TRBD1. CDR1 is SGHRS, CDR2 YFSETQ, per germline. V dropped 7 bases and J dropped 1; count of bases not matched to a gene: 6. This CDR3 has 14 residues.

The V call is TRBV6-4, the J call TRBJ2-1, with D perhaps matching TRBD1 (6 bases). Trimming stripped 5 bases from V and 5 bases from J, with 16 bases between. The CDR3 contains 15 residues. Germline lookup yields CDR1 MRHNA and CDR2 SNTAGT. The CDR3 region is CASSSGDRYHNEQFF. The CDR3 DNA sequence: TGTGCCAGCAGTTCTGGAGACAGGTATCACAATGAGCAGTTCTTC.

V is TRBV6-5 and J is TRBJ2-4; weak D call: TRBD1 (6 bases). Looked up from germline, CDR1 is MNHEY and CDR2 is SVGAGI. There are 15 residues in the CDR3. With 3 bases removed from V and 3 bases from J, the gap between germline ends came to 12 bases. CDR3 sequence: CASSYRGHGKNIQYF. The CDR3 nucleotides read TGTGCCAGCAGTTATAGGGGACACGGCAAAAACATTCAGTACTTC.

V usage is TRBV7-9 and J usage is TRBJ2-3; 11 bases line up with TRBD2. The germline gives CDR1 SEHNR, CDR2 FQNEAQ (reference sequence). CDR3 length: 15 amino acids. The ends lost 3 bases at V and 4 bases at J; junction bases unmatched: 3. CDR3 sequence: CASSFTSGSSDTQYF. The CDR3 DNA reads as TGTGCCAGCAGCTTTACTAGCGGGAGTTCAGATACGCAGTATTTT.

The DNA for the CDR3 is TGTGCCAGCAGCTTAGGACAGGGCCTCGAGCAGTACTTC. As protein: CASSLGQGLEQYF. The chain employs TRBV7-2 and TRBJ2-7; 7 bases line up with TRBD1. Germline CDR1 and CDR2: SGHTA and FQGNSA. There are 13 residues in the CDR3. The V and J ends lost 1 base and 6 bases, in that order; junction bases with no gene match: 3.

V and J are TRBV6-2 or TRBV6-3 and TRBJ2-5; D is uncertain. The V and J ends lost 5 bases and 5 bases respectively, with 15 bases between them. The length of the CDR3 is 14 residues. Germline V gene sequence: CDR1 MNHEY, CDR2 SVGEGT. The CDR3 DNA follows: TGTGCCAGCAGTATGTGGGCAGTCGGCGAGACCCAGTACTTC. Its translation is CASSMWAVGETQYF.

This chain uses TRBV6-6 with TRBJ1-5, with 9 bases that match TRBD1. Per the germline V gene, CDR1 is MNHNY and CDR2 is SVGAGI (reference sequence). CDR3 length: 15 amino acids. Trimming at V came to 6 bases and at J to 5 bases, leaving 8 bases not matched to a gene. The CDR3 is CASSPGQGRDQPQHF. The CDR3 DNA reads TGTGCCAGCAGCCCAGGACAGGGGAGGGATCAGCCCCAGCATTTT.

The genes are TRBV4-1 and TRBJ1-4; 7 nucleotides align to TRBD1. The junction had 11 bases not matched to a gene; V was cut back by 0 bases and J by 7 bases. Germline V CDR1 and CDR2: MGHRA, YSYEKL. The CDR3 runs to 17 residues. The CDR3 bases are TGCGCCAGCAGCCAAGATTCGATAGGGGGCTGGGGTGAAAAACTGTTTTTT. Protein: CASSQDSIGGWGEKLFF.

V and J are TRBV6-5 and TRBJ2-1, with TRBD2 matching 8 bases. CDR1 is MNHEY and CDR2 is SVGAGI in the germline V gene. Germline trimming cut 11 bases from V and 4 bases from J; bases unmatched to any gene: 7. The CDR3 spans 13 residues. CDR3 region: CAYTSGDYNEQFF. The CDR3 bases are TGTGCCTACACTAGCGGTGATTACAATGAGCAGTTCTTC.